This T cell receptor (beta chain) derives from a study of blood T cell repertoires in COVID-19. Study at large: PBMCs, B-cell-depleted T cells, or T cells were the source of the cDNA or gDNA that made up the material.

The data were produced by immunoSEQ multiplex PCR, yet TCRdb's version contains in-frame clones alone and is incomplete. This table holds about 320,000 clones, about 82% found once. Germline V CDR1 and CDR2: MNHEY, SVGAGI. The ends were cut back, 3 bases at V and 5 bases at J, with 10 bases in the middle. The CDR3 loop spans 14 amino acids. The sequenced material came from peripheral blood. V and J are TRBV6-5 and TRBJ1-4; weak D call: TRBD1 (5 bases). This receptor was obtained from a human donor in a cohort sampled during active COVID-19. CDR3 DNA: TGTGCCAGCAGTTATCAGGGTCGGAATGAAAAACTGTTTTTT. Its translation is CASSYQGRNEKLFF.